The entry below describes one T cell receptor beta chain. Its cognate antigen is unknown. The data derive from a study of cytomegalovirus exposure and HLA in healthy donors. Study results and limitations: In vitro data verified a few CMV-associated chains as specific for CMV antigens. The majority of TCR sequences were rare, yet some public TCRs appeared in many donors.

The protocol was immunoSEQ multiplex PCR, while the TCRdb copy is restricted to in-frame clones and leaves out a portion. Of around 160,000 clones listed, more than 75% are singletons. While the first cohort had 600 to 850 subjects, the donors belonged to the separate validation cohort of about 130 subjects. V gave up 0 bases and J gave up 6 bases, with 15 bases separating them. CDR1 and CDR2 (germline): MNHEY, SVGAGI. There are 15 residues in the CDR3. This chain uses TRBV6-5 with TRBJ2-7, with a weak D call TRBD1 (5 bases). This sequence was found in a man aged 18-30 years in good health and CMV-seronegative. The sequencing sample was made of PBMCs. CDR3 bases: TGTGCCAGCAGTTACTCCGTTAGCAGGGTTAGCGAGCAGTACTTC. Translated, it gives CASSYSVSRVSEQYF.